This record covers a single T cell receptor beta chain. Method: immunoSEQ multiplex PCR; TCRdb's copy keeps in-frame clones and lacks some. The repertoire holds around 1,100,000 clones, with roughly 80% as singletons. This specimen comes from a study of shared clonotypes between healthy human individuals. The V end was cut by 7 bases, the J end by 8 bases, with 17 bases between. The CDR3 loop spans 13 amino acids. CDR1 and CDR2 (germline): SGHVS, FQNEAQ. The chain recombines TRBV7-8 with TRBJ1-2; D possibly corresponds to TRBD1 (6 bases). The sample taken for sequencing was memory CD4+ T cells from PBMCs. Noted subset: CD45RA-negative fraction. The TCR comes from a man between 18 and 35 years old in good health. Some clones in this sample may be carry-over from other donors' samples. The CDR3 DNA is TGTGCCAGCAACCCCCTACAGGGACCGGGCTACACCTTC. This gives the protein CASNPLQGPGYTF. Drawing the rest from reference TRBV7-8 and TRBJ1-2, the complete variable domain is GAGVSQSPRYKVAKRGQDVALRCDPISGHVSLFWYQQALGQGPEFLTYFQNEAQLDKSGLPSDRFFAERPEGSVSTLKIQRTQQEDSAVYLCASNPLQGPGYTFGSGTRLTVV.